This TCR beta chain stems from a study of blood T cell repertoires in COVID-19. This clone came up a few times. Per the authors' pipeline: Scientists estimated how many nucleated cells there were by amplifying reference gene primers. TCRdb's table, derived via immunoSEQ multiplex PCR, lists solely in-frame clones and lacks some. V, J and clone size were drawn from that table, and D and trimming were deduced from the DNA. The sample comprises roughly 160,000 clones, approximately 80% of which are singletons, and under 3% rests with the top ten. The source of this sequence is a woman aged 60-75 years with acute or convalescent COVID-19. The material sequenced was peripheral blood.

The CDR3 spells CASSQGAGTSQPQHF. CDR3 DNA sequence: TGTGCCAGCAGCCAAGGGGCAGGAACCAGTCAGCCCCAGCATTTT. The chain uses TRBV3-1 (or the pseudogene TRBV3-2) and TRBJ1-5; D not resolved. The CDR3 covers 15 residues. The V and J ends lost 1 base and 6 bases respectively, with 13 bases between them. Germline assignment: CDR1 LGHDT and CDR2 YNNKEL (reference sequence).